These 3 T cell receptor beta chains came from one sample sequenced in a study of T cell changes during pregnancy in multiple sclerosis. The assay was immunoSEQ multiplex PCR, and TCRdb's table has in-frame clones only and misses some. The sample gives about 67,000 clones, roughly 90% of which show up once; 1.4% is in the top ten. This specimen consisted of peripheral blood, obtained in the second trimester of pregnancy. Receptor source: a female donor with multiple sclerosis, enrolled in a pregnancy study.

The chain is built from TRBV6-5 and TRBJ1-2; TRBD1 aligns across 7 bases. V lost 6 bases to trimming and J lost 4 bases; unmatched junction nucleotides: 11. Germline V gene data show CDR1 as MNHEY and CDR2 as SVGAGI. This CDR3 is built from 15 residues. CDR3 in DNA: TGTGCCAGCAGGCTTTCGACAGGGCTAACCTATGGCTACACCTTC. This translates into CASRLSTGLTYGYTF.

The chain carries TRBV30 and TRBJ1-5; 9 bases line up with TRBD1. The CDR3 is 13 amino acids. V gave up 4 bases and J gave up 6 bases; unmatched junction bases: 4. Germline values: CDR1 GTSNPN, CDR2 SVGIG (reference sequence). The CDR3 loop reads CAWTTGGSQPQHF. DNA of the CDR3: TGTGCCTGGACCACAGGGGGCTCTCAGCCCCAGCATTTT. The entire variable domain, with the rest obtained from reference TRBV30 and TRBJ1-5, is as follows: SQTIHQWPATLVQPVGSPLSLECTVEGTSNPNLYWYRQAAGRGLQLLFYSVGIGQISSEVPQNLSASRPQDRQFILSSKKLLLSDSGFYLCAWTTGGSQPQHFGDGTRLSIL.

The gene calls are TRBV30 and TRBJ2-1; TRBD1 matches 10 bases. CDR3 size: 15 residues. The ends lost 5 bases at V and 0 bases at J; junction bases unmatched: 4. Per the germline V gene, CDR1 is GTSNPN and CDR2 is SVGIG (reference sequence). DNA for the CDR3: TGTGCCTGGGGGTGGACAGGGGGCTCCTACAATGAGCAGTTCTTC. Translation gives CAWGWTGGSYNEQFF.